The entry below describes one T cell receptor beta chain. Its target is not known. The sample is drawn from a study of post-analysis software for immune sequencing data. General observations from the study: Strong co-clustering by F measure linked samples that shared a preparation batch. Roughly five TRBV segments appeared more often in patients than in controls, and TRBV5-6, TRBV5-1 and TRBV20-1 were among these.

Included in the TCR beta cDNA libraries were unique molecular identifiers. Roughly 0.5 million cDNA molecules were obtained from 1 to 10 million T cells. TCRdb fed the PCR reads into MiXCR, producing one record per CDR3 protein. There are about 540,000 distinct CDR3 sequences in the sample; 30% to 40% occur only once, and around 5.9% lies in the top ten. Trimming removed 0 bases from V and 1 base from J, with 8 bases in between. The CDR3 consists of 15 residues. The germline gives CDR1 LGHDT, CDR2 YNNKEL (reference sequence). The sequencing sample was made of blood. The chain is built from TRBV3-1 and TRBJ2-3; D gene unclear. This clonotype was sampled from a girl aged 2 to 17 with multiple sclerosis. The CDR3: CASSQDPVGTDTQYF. The CDR3, as DNA: TGTGCCAGCAGCCAAGATCCGGTAGGCACAGATACGCAGTATTTT.